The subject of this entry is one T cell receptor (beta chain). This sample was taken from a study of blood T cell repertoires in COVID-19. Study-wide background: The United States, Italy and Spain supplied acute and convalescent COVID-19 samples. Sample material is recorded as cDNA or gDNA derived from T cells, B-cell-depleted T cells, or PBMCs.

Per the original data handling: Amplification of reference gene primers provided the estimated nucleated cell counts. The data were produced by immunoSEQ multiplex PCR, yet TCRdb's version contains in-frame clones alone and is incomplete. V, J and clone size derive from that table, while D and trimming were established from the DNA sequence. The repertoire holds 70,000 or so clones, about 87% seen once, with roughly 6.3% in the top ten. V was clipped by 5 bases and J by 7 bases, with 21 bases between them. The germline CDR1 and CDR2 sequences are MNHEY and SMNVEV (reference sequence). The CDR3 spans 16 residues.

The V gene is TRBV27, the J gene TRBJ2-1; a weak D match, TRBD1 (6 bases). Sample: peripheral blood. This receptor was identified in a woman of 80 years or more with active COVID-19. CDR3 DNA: TGTGCCAGCAGTCCGCTAGGGACAAGGGTCCTAAATGAGCAGTTCTTC. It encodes CASSPLGTRVLNEQFF.